A selection of T cell receptor beta chains follows, all from one sample in a study of control samples from healthy donors and cancer patients. Here immunoSEQ multiplex PCR was the method, and the copy in TCRdb shows in-frame clones only, minus some. The sample records about 140,000 clones, 94% being singletons. The sample comprised blood. These receptors all stem from a man aged 40-49 years in good health. The CDR3 runs from the conserved cysteine through the conserved F or W. D genes are given only for firm matches. Rows give clone size only sometimes, using once, few, many, or a class for an expanded clone.

>TRBV13|NA|TRBJ2-5|NA
CASSPTPRDGTQYF
TGTGCCAGCAGCCCGACTCCCCGAGACGGGACCCAGTACTTC
>TRBV6-5|NA|TRBJ2-7|TRBD1
CASSYHGTAGYEQYF
TGTGCCAGCAGTTACCACGGGACAGCCGGGTACGAGCAGTACTTC
>TRBV4-1|NA|TRBJ1-1|TRBD1
CASSQRGRLQGLDTEAFF
TGCGCCAGCAGCCAAAGGGGGAGATTACAGGGGCTGGACACTGAAGCTTTCTTT
>TRBV20-1|NA|TRBJ1-3|NA
CSASSWESSGNTIYF
TGCAGTGCTAGTAGTTGGGAGAGCTCTGGAAACACCATATATTTT
>TRBV11-2|NA|TRBJ1-3|NA
CASQPENSYTIYF
TGTGCCAGCCAACCGGAGAACAGTTACACCATATATTTT
>TRBV21-1|NA|TRBJ1-1|NA
CASSKGGNLNTEAFF
TGTGCCAGCAGCAAAGGGGGGAACTTGAACACTGAAGCTTTCTTT
>TRBV28|NA|TRBJ1-4|NA
CASSLLAGSLRDEKLFF
TGTGCCAGCAGTTTATTGGCCGGTAGCCTTAGGGATGAAAAACTGTTTTTT
>TRBV3-1/TRBV3-2|once|TRBJ2-2|NA
CASSPRGARANTGELFF
TGTGCCAGCAGCCCAAGGGGGGCCCGCGCGAACACCGGGGAGCTGTTTTTT
>TRBV11-1|NA|TRBJ1-1|NA
CASSFGKNTEAFF
TGTGCCAGCAGCTTCGGCAAGAACACTGAAGCTTTCTTT
>TRBV5-1|NA|TRBJ2-4|TRBD1
CASSLDRGVAKNIQYF
TGCGCCAGCAGCTTGGACAGGGGGGTAGCCAAAAACATTCAGTACTTC
>TRBV5-4|NA|TRBJ1-4|NA
CASSLGGGSEKLFF
TGTGCCAGCAGCTTGGGTGGGGGAAGTGAAAAACTGTTTTTT
>TRBV19|NA|TRBJ1-5|NA
CASSIRGEGSNQPQHF
TGTGCCAGTAGTATCAGGGGTGAAGGGAGCAATCAGCCCCAGCATTTT
>TRBV3-1/TRBV3-2|NA|TRBJ2-7|NA
CASSQDPTGKPYEQYF
TGTGCCAGCAGCCAAGATCCCACAGGCAAGCCCTACGAGCAGTACTTC
>TRBV25-1|NA|TRBJ2-3|TRBD1
CASSDYYRGTQYF
TGTGCCAGCAGTGACTATTACAGGGGGACGCAGTATTTT
>TRBV7-6|NA|TRBJ2-3|TRBD2
CASSFDSGSWSDTQYF
TGTGCCAGCAGCTTTGATAGCGGGAGCTGGTCAGATACGCAGTATTTT
>TRBV12-3/TRBV12-4|NA|TRBJ1-2|NA
CASARANYGYTF
TGTGCCAGCGCCAGGGCCAACTATGGCTACACCTTC
>TRBV7-9|once|TRBJ2-5|NA
CASSVQETQYF
TGTGCCAGCAGCGTGCAAGAGACCCAGTACTTC
>TRBV20-1|once|TRBJ1-1|NA
CSASAGTEAFF
TGCAGTGCATCGGCAGGCACTGAAGCTTTCTTT
>TRBV5-4|NA|TRBJ1-1|NA
CASGSMTGFSTEAFF
TGTGCCAGCGGCTCCATGACAGGCTTTTCCACTGAAGCTTTCTTT
>TRBV6-5|once|TRBJ1-5|TRBD1
CASSWDRYQPQHF
TGTGCCAGCAGTTGGGACAGATATCAGCCCCAGCATTTT
>TRBV6-1|NA|TRBJ1-5|NA
CASSESGVQPQHF
TGTGCCAGCAGTGAGTCGGGGGTTCAGCCCCAGCATTTT
>TRBV5-6|NA|TRBJ2-5|NA
CASSSGTLQETQYF
TGTGCCAGCAGCTCAGGAACCCTACAAGAGACCCAGTACTTC